This T cell receptor beta chain was sequenced during a study of OX40 agonist ivuxolimab in advanced cancers. V shed 0 bases and J shed 4 bases, with 9 bases lying between them. The germline CDR1 and CDR2 sequences are SGHTA and FQGNSA. The CDR3 has 15 amino acids. Profiled with immunoSEQ multiplex PCR; TCRdb holds only in-frame clones, not every one. The sample contains some 70,000 clones, about 91% of which appear only once. The chain combines TRBV7-2 with TRBJ2-2; the D is unclear. The TCR sequence derives from an adult with an advanced solid tumor such as melanoma, head and neck, liver or kidney cancer. Source: CD4+ or CD8+ T cells sorted from blood, taken in a trial of the OX40 agonist ivuxolimab. CDR3 residues: CASSLAIGSTGELFF. CDR3 nucleotide sequence: TGTGCCAGCAGCTTAGCTATAGGCAGCACCGGGGAGCTGTTTTTT.